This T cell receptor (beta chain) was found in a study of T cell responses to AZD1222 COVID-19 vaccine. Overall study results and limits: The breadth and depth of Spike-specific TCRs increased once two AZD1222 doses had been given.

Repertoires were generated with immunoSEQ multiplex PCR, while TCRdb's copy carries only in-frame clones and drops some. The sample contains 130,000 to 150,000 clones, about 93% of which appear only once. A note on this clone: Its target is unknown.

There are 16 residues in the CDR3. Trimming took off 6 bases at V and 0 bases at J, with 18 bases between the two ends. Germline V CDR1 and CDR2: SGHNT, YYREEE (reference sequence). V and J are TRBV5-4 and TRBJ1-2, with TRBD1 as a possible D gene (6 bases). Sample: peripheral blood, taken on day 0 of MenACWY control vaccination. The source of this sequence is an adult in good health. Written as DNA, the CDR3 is TGTGCCAGCACTCCCAAAGGACAGCACCCTAACTATGGCTACACCTTC. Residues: CASTPKGQHPNYGYTF.